The 27 T cell receptor beta chains below all came from one sample that was sequenced in a study of ipilimumab plus nivolumab after autologous stem cell transplantation. Clones were read by immunoSEQ multiplex PCR, and TCRdb kept only the in-frame ones, dropping some. The sample holds 9,400 or so clones; 65% to 80% are singletons and the top ten take about a sixth. Sequenced material: PBMCs, taken in a trial of ipilimumab plus nivolumab as post-transplant consolidation. Receptor source: a female donor with multiple myeloma.

The gene calls are TRBV19 and TRBJ1-5, with D perhaps TRBD1 (6 bases). Trimming took 0 bases from V and 7 from J, leaving 22 bases between them. The CDR3 has 18 residues. Germline V gene lookup returns CDR1 LNHDA and CDR2 SQIVND (reference sequence). The CDR3 here is CASSIDPLAGDSGQPQHF. The CDR3 coding sequence is TGTGCCAGTAGTATAGACCCCCTGGCAGGGGACTCAGGACAGCCCCAGCATTTT.

The chain combines TRBV7-2 with TRBJ2-1; TRBD2 matches 9 bases. This CDR3 has 16 amino acids. From germline, CDR1 is SGHTA and CDR2 FQGNSA. The V segment lost 2 bases and the J segment 7 bases; nucleotides outside the gene matches: 9. The CDR3 sequence is CASSLTGGLAWNEQFF. CDR3 in DNA: TGTGCCAGCAGCTTAACTGGAGGACTAGCGTGGAATGAGCAGTTCTTC.

This clone appeared once. A far larger clone differs by one base, so this is likely a read error. This CDR3 is also generated by other DNA sequences in the sample. This chain connects TRBV13 to TRBJ2-3; no definite D call. Germline V gives CDR1 PRHDT, CDR2 FYEKMQ (reference sequence). The CDR3 runs 12 residues. The CDR3 sequence: CASSVGSDTQYF. The CDR3 DNA follows: TGTGCCAGCAGCGTAGGGTCAGATACGCAGTATTTT.

The rearrangement uses TRBV18 and TRBJ2-6, with D maybe TRBD1 (6 bases). V gave up 2 bases and J gave up 3 bases, with 17 bases separating them. The CDR3 sequence is 18 residues long. Germline V CDR1 and CDR2: KGHSH, LQKENI. The CDR3 loop is CASSPNSRDNSGANVLTF. The CDR3 bases are TGTGCCAGCTCACCAAATAGCAGGGACAACAGTGGGGCCAACGTCCTGACTTTC.

The chain uses TRBV5-8 and TRBJ2-2; the match to TRBD2 covers 10 bases. CDR1 is SGHTS, CDR2 YDEGEE, per germline. CDR3 length equals 14 residues. J lost 9 bases, V lost 0 bases, and 2 bases had no gene match. CDR3 sequence reads: CASSLEGLARELFF. The DNA for the CDR3 is TGTGCCAGCAGCTTGGAGGGACTAGCGAGGGAGCTGTTTTTT.

The sample holds one count of this clone. This chain connects TRBV6-1 to TRBJ2-7; D is unclear. This CDR3 spans 14 amino acids. CDR1 and CDR2 from the germline V gene are MNHNS and SASEGT. Between the trimmed V and J ends, which lost 6 bases and 0 bases, there was a span of 12 bases. As DNA, the CDR3 is TGTGCCAGCAGGGGTGCGAGAAACTCCTACGAGCAGTACTTC. Protein: CASRGARNSYEQYF.

The chain couples TRBV7-9 to TRBJ2-7; tentatively, D is TRBD1 (6 bases). The V gene's germline CDR1 is SEHNR and CDR2 FQNEAQ (reference sequence). Between the trimmed V and J ends, which lost 0 bases and 3 bases, there was a span of 9 bases. This CDR3 is built from 14 residues. Written as DNA, the CDR3 is TGTGCCAGCAGCTTAGCCCTACAGGGCTACGAGCAGTACTTC. Protein product: CASSLALQGYEQYF.

This chain uses TRBV27 with TRBJ2-7; D is possibly TRBD2 (7 bases). The V gene lost 3 bases and the J gene lost 7 bases, with 13 bases spanning the gap. The germline V gene has CDR1 MNHEY and CDR2 SMNVEV (reference sequence). This CDR3 spans 13 amino acids. CDR3 coding DNA: TGTGCCAGCAGTTTTGCGGGGGCTGGTGAGCAGTACTTC. Its translation is CASSFAGAGEQYF.

The chain combines TRBV18 with TRBJ2-3; no reliable D call. The CDR3 spans 13 residues. Germline V CDR1 and CDR2: KGHSH, LQKENI. Trimming pared 3 bases from V and 4 bases from J, leaving 8 bases between. CDR3: CASSPEVADTQYF. In nucleotides, the CDR3 is TGTGCCAGCTCACCTGAAGTCGCAGATACGCAGTATTTT.

The chain recombines TRBV7-3 with TRBJ1-2, with TRBD1 matching over 9 bases. Unmatched junction bases numbered 11, after V lost 2 bases and J lost 7 bases. Germline V gives CDR1 SGHTA, CDR2 FQGTGA. The CDR3 sequence is 16 residues long. The DNA of the CDR3 is TGTGCCAGCAGCTTAGCGTGGGACAGGGCGTCCCCTGGCTACACCTTC. Amino acid sequence: CASSLAWDRASPGYTF.

CDR3 DNA sequence: TGTGCCAGCAGTGAAAATCCGGGGGCGAGCAATCAGCCCCAGCATTTT. Amino acid sequence: CASSENPGASNQPQHF. The genes are TRBV2 and TRBJ1-5; tentative D call: TRBD1 (6 bases). There are 16 residues in the CDR3. Germline loops: CDR1 SNHLY, CDR2 FYNNEI. Trimming stripped 2 bases from V and 1 base from J, with 12 bases between.

The chain joins TRBV9 to TRBJ2-7, with D perhaps matching TRBD1 (6 bases). The CDR3 consists of 12 residues. CDR1 SGDLS and CDR2 YYNGEE come from the germline V gene. V dropped 7 bases and J dropped 4 bases, with 12 bases sitting between them. Here the CDR3 DNA reads TGTGCCAGCTCCCAGGGGATGTACGAGCAGTACTTC. Translated, it gives CASSQGMYEQYF. Full variable domain (missing parts from reference TRBV9 and TRBJ2-7): DSGVTQTPKHLITATGQRVTLRCSPRSGDLSVYWYQQSLDQGLQFLIQYYNGEERAKGNILERFSAQQFPDLHSELNLSSLELGDSALYFCASSQGMYEQYFGPGTRLTVT.

The V call is TRBV2, the J call TRBJ2-7; D remains ambiguous. From germline, CDR1 is SNHLY and CDR2 FYNNEI. This CDR3 has 12 amino acids. Trimming cost V 2 bases and J 0 bases, with 2 bases left between them. The CDR3 loop reads CASSESSYEQYF. CDR3 DNA: TGTGCCAGCAGTGAATCCTCCTACGAGCAGTACTTC.

This clone appeared a few times. The CDR3 loop reads CASSQDPGVREKLFF. CDR3 sequence (DNA): TGCGCCAGCAGCCAAGATCCCGGGGTGAGGGAAAAACTGTTTTTT. This chain joins TRBV4-1 and TRBJ1-4; no firm D call. V shed 0 bases and J shed 8 bases, with 13 bases lying between them. This CDR3 is built from 15 residues. Germline V gene data show CDR1 as MGHRA and CDR2 as YSYEKL.

This clone appeared a single time. CDR3 in DNA: TGTGCCAGCAGTTCCGGACAGGGAGAAAAGACCCAGTACTTC. Encoded protein: CASSSGQGEKTQYF. V usage is TRBV28 and J usage is TRBJ2-5; 8 nucleotides match TRBD1. The V and J ends lost 4 bases and 6 bases, in that order; junction bases with no gene match: 7. The CDR3 is 14 amino acids. Germline V CDR1 and CDR2: MDHEN, SYDVKM.

The rearrangement joins TRBV7-2 to TRBJ1-4; no firm D call. This CDR3 is built from 15 residues. The germline CDR1 and CDR2 sequences are SGHTA and FQGNSA. Trimming took 4 bases from V and 0 from J, leaving 9 bases between them. The CDR3 nucleotides are TGTGCCAGCAGCTCTCAGACTGCAACTAATGAAAAACTGTTTTTT. This codes for CASSSQTATNEKLFF.

The rearrangement links TRBV27 to TRBJ2-2; no clear D. The CDR3 covers 12 residues. Trimming pared 8 bases from V and 7 bases from J, leaving 11 bases between. Germline CDR1 MNHEY, CDR2 SMNVEV (reference sequence). CDR3: CASAVPSGELFF. The DNA of the CDR3 is TGTGCCAGCGCGGTGCCTAGCGGGGAGCTGTTTTTT.

This clone turned up a few times. The chain joins TRBV29-1 to TRBJ1-1, with D possibly matching TRBD1 (5 bases). CDR1 SQVTM and CDR2 ANQGSEA come from the germline V gene. V lost 6 bases, J lost 7 bases, and 21 bases lay in between. The length of the CDR3 is 14 residues. CDR3 bases: TGCAGCGTCGGGGACCCACAAGAAAGTAATGAAGCTTTCTTT. This encodes CSVGDPQESNEAFF.

The chain employs TRBV11-1 and TRBJ2-1, with a weak D call TRBD2 (5 bases). There are 13 residues in the CDR3. The ends were cut back, 4 bases at V and 2 bases at J, with 6 bases in the middle. Germline V gene sequence: CDR1 SGHAT, CDR2 FQDESV (reference sequence). CDR3 DNA sequence: TGTGCCAGCAGCTCCGGGGCCTACAATGAGCAGTTCTTC. Translation: CASSSGAYNEQFF.

This chain links TRBV11-2 with TRBJ2-1; weak D call: TRBD2 (6 bases). The CDR3 sequence is 13 residues long. V was trimmed by 3 bases and J by 6 bases, leaving 9 bases between them. Per the germline V gene, CDR1 is SGHAT and CDR2 is FQNNGV. In DNA, the CDR3 is TGTGCCAGCAGCTTTGAACTAGCCAATGAGCAGTTCTTC. This codes for CASSFELANEQFF. The full variable domain, in which reference TRBV11-2 and TRBJ2-1 provide the parts outside the CDR3, is EAGVAQSPRYKIIEKRQSVAFWCNPISGHATLYWYQQILGQGPKLLIQFQNNGVVDDSQLPKDRFSAERLKGVDSTLKIQPAKLEDSAVYLCASSFELANEQFFGPGTRLTVL.

This clone was seen a few times. The chain combines TRBV18 with TRBJ1-1; D is perhaps TRBD1 (5 bases). The CDR3 covers 14 residues. The germline gives CDR1 KGHSH, CDR2 LQKENI. V lost 5 bases and J lost 1, with 11 bases in between. CDR3 in DNA: TGTGCCAGCTCATCCGAAACAGGGAACACTGAAGCTTTCTTT. Its protein is CASSSETGNTEAFF.

The V gene is TRBV2, the J gene TRBJ2-7, with D unresolved. Trimming took 6 bases from V and 3 from J, leaving 6 bases between them. CDR3 size: 11 residues. In germline, CDR1 is SNHLY, CDR2 FYNNEI. This chain's CDR3 is CASRRLYEQYF. The DNA for the CDR3 is TGTGCCAGCAGAAGACTCTACGAGCAGTACTTC.

This clone was observed a few times. The chain combines TRBV30 with TRBJ1-2; TRBD1 agrees at 10 bases. Germline values: CDR1 GTSNPN, CDR2 SVGIG (reference sequence). The CDR3 totals 14 residues. V shed 1 base and J 7 bases; nucleotides not matched to a gene: 6. The CDR3 bases are TGTGCCTGGAGTGAGTGGGGACAGGGGAGTGGCTACACCTTC. It is translated as CAWSEWGQGSGYTF. Variable domain in full (rest from reference TRBV30 and TRBJ1-2): SQTIHQWPATLVQPVGSPLSLECTVEGTSNPNLYWYRQAAGRGLQLLFYSVGIGQISSEVPQNLSASRPQDRQFILSSKKLLLSDSGFYLCAWSEWGQGSGYTFGSGTRLTVV.

The chain uses TRBV29-1 and TRBJ2-7, with D possibly TRBD1 on 7 matching bases. The CDR3 spans 12 residues. Germline CDR1 and CDR2: SQVTM and ANQGSEA. The germline V and J ends were trimmed by 6 bases and 3 bases, with 12 bases remaining between them. CDR3 DNA: TGCAGCGTGGGGGGACAGAACTACGAGCAGTACTTC. Translation: CSVGGQNYEQYF.

J is TRBJ2-7 and V is TRBV27; D is perhaps TRBD1 (5 bases). Trimming removed 8 bases at V and 1 base at J, with 12 bases between. The CDR3 contains 13 residues. Germline CDR1 reads MNHEY; CDR2 reads SMNVEV (reference sequence). The CDR3 nucleotides are TGTGCCAGCGGATTTCCAGGGTCCTACGAGCAGTACTTC. Its translation: CASGFPGSYEQYF.

This clone appeared a single time. The gene calls are TRBV5-1 and TRBJ1-2; D gene uncertain. CDR3 size: 12 residues. V lost 4 bases, J lost 1 base, and 5 bases lay in between. Germline V lookup: CDR1 SGHRS, CDR2 YFSETQ. CDR3 in DNA: TGCGCCAGCAGCAGAGATAACTATGGCTACACCTTC. It is translated as CASSRDNYGYTF.

The rearrangement joins TRBV11-2 to TRBJ2-1, with no clear D. Germline values: CDR1 SGHAT, CDR2 FQNNGV. V was trimmed by 5 bases and J by 5 bases, leaving 10 bases between them. The CDR3 spans 13 residues. CDR3 nucleotide sequence: TGTGCCAGCAGCCCACACCTGGACAATGAGCAGTTCTTC. Residues: CASSPHLDNEQFF. Full variable domain (rest looked up from reference TRBV11-2 and TRBJ2-1): EAGVAQSPRYKIIEKRQSVAFWCNPISGHATLYWYQQILGQGPKLLIQFQNNGVVDDSQLPKDRFSAERLKGVDSTLKIQPAKLEDSAVYLCASSPHLDNEQFFGPGTRLTVL.